This T cell receptor beta chain was sequenced during a study of T cells expressing NK-cell markers. Study background: According to the study, TCR beta repertoires originated from sorted CD3+CD56+NKG2C+, CD3+CD56+NKG2C- and CD3+CD56-NKG2C+ T cells. Regarding the study as a whole: Dominant NKG2C+ clonotypes were found to form about 1.0-7.5% of CD8+ T cells in 5 or 6 donors. In four donors, dominant clonotypes made up about 25-60.1% of CD3+CD56-NKG2C+ cells.

TCRdb re-called the 5' RACE reads; one entry per CDR3 protein, DNA not given. The ten top clones account for around 20%, within a sample of some 110,000 distinct CDR3 sequences. On this clonotype itself: Its antigen is as yet unknown.

The CDR3 has 14 residues. Germline CDR1 SGDLS, CDR2 YYNGEE. The sample comprised blood T cells: a sorted CD56 or NKG2C T cell subset, CD4+ or CD8+ T cells, or bulk PBMC T cells (not recorded which). The sequence derives from a woman between 18 and 70 years old in good health. J is TRBJ2-3 and V is TRBV9; TCRdb selects TRBD1, and the lack of DNA leaves this call unchecked. CDR3 protein: CASSSSGTEFTQYF.